This entry describes one T cell receptor beta chain. The data originate from a study of CD8+ T cells in alopecia areata. cDNA serving as the sequencing template came from extracted, reverse transcribed RNA. Using immunoSEQ multiplex PCR, the repertoire was profiled, and TCRdb retains in-frame clones only, with some absent. The repertoire includes roughly 100,000 clones, roughly two thirds of them detected once, and roughly 16% sits in the top ten. Treatment reported: oral pan-JAK inhibitor, 5-10 mg twice daily. The TCR originated in a human donor with alopecia areata. The starting material was CD8+ T cells sorted from blood, obtained at week 4, from a patient treated with tofacitinib.

DNA of the CDR3: TGTGCCAGCTCACCACCGGACAGGGGGGTTGTCAACATTCAGTACTTC. This encodes CASSPPDRGVVNIQYF. The rearrangement uses TRBV18 and TRBJ2-4; 10 positions match TRBD1. The junction had 6 bases not matched to a gene; V was cut back by 0 bases and J by 7 bases. The germline V gene encodes CDR1 KGHSH and CDR2 LQKENI. The CDR3 has 16 amino acids.